The 2 T cell receptor beta chains given below trace back to one sample, sequenced in a study of T cell responses to AZD1222 COVID-19 vaccine. The table came from immunoSEQ multiplex PCR; TCRdb's copy has only in-frame clones and leaves some out. The sample contains about 160,000 clones, roughly 92% of which appear only once. Specimen: peripheral blood, collected on day 0 of AZD1222 vaccination. The receptors were gathered from an adult in good health.

V gene TRBV9 combines with J gene TRBJ2-1; D not certain. CDR1 is SGDLS and CDR2 is YYNGEE in the germline V gene. Trimming stripped 4 bases from V and 9 bases from J, with 17 bases between. This CDR3 is 14 amino acids long. This CDR3 reads CASSPRSTLGEQFF. For the CDR3, the DNA is TGTGCCAGCAGCCCTCGGTCCACTCTTGGTGAGCAGTTCTTC. Full variable domain (remainder filled in from reference TRBV9 and TRBJ2-1): DSGVTQTPKHLITATGQRVTLRCSPRSGDLSVYWYQQSLDQGLQFLIQYYNGEERAKGNILERFSAQQFPDLHSELNLSSLELGDSALYFCASSPRSTLGEQFFGPGTRLTVL.

This chain connects TRBV5-1 to TRBJ1-1; maybe TRBD1 (5 bases). Germline V CDR1 and CDR2: SGHRS, YFSETQ. The CDR3 covers 13 residues. Trimming removed 4 bases from V and 1 base from J, with 8 bases in between. In DNA, the CDR3 is TGCGCCAGCAGCCGGGACCCGAACACTGAAGCTTTCTTT. Translation: CASSRDPNTEAFF.